The present T cell receptor (beta chain) was sequenced within a study of human T cells and chemical hapten exposure. Across the whole study: Diphenylcyclopropenone was applied weekly to patients' scalps across the approximately 25-week study.

The time point here: patch test 2, 6 weeks after DPC sensitization. Sample treatment: therapeutic diphenylcyclopropenone sensitization with weekly scalp DPC. TCRdb ran MiXCR on the RACE reads and lists one entry per CDR3 protein. Of 140,000 or so distinct CDR3 sequences in the sample, about an eighth were seen once. CDR3 length: 13 amino acids. Deletions cut 4 bases from V and 8 bases from J, with 15 bases between. Germline-derived CDR1 and CDR2 are DFQATT and SNEGSKA (reference sequence). This clonotype was seen a few times. This sequence joins TRBV20-1 and TRBJ1-5, with D possibly TRBD1 on 5 matching bases. This receptor was identified in a woman aged 50 to 65 with alopecia areata. Some clones in this sample may be carry-over from other donors' samples. The sequencing used whole blood, collected in connection with sensitization to the hapten diphenylcyclopropenone (DPC). As DNA, the CDR3 is TGCAGTGCTACGCCCGAATGGGGGAAGCCCCAGCATTTT. Encoded protein: CSATPEWGKPQHF.